A single sample is the source of the 10 T cell receptor beta chains below, sequenced in a study of post-analysis software for immune sequencing data. The study's findings and limits: In patients, TRBV5-6, TRBV5-1 and TRBV20-1 belonged to five TRBV segments found more frequently than in controls.

No antigen has been identified for these receptors. TCR beta libraries were prepared from cDNA with unique molecular identifiers. TCRdb re-derived calls from the PCR reads in MiXCR, one entry per CDR3 protein. The data show about 460,000 distinct CDR3 sequences, roughly 46% seen once. Source material: blood. The receptor set was obtained from a girl between 5 and 17 years old with multiple sclerosis.

This chain links TRBV7-8 with TRBJ2-5; 7 positions agree with TRBD1. CDR1 SGHVS and CDR2 FQNEAQ come from the germline V gene. J gave up 7 bases and V 8 bases, and 10 bases lay outside the gene matches. The CDR3 covers 13 residues. CDR3 protein: CASQGGPGGTQYF. The CDR3 region has the DNA TGTGCCAGCCAAGGGGGCCCCGGTGGGACCCAGTACTTC.

This clonotype was observed a few times. The chain is built from TRBV20-1 and TRBJ2-3, with 8 bases lining up with TRBD2. The CDR3 totals 16 residues. The V segment lost 0 bases and the J segment 5 bases; nucleotides outside the gene matches: 10. CDR1 and CDR2 (germline): DFQATT, SNEGSKA (reference sequence). The CDR3 sequence: CSARDRSGSYLDTQYF. The CDR3 DNA is TGCAGTGCTAGAGATCGAAGCGGGAGCTATCTAGATACGCAGTATTTT.

The V and J genes are TRBV29-1 and TRBJ2-5, with 7 nucleotides matching TRBD1. CDR1 SQVTM and CDR2 ANQGSEA come from the germline V gene. V shed 6 bases and J 5 bases; nucleotides not matched to a gene: 18. This CDR3 spans 16 amino acids. The CDR3 here is CSVVTALTGWFETQYF. CDR3 nucleotide sequence: TGCAGCGTGGTCACCGCCCTGACAGGGTGGTTCGAGACCCAGTACTTC.

The chain recombines TRBV5-4 with TRBJ2-5; a weak D match, TRBD2 (6 bases). V lost 3 bases, J lost 0 bases, and 12 bases lay in between. Germline V lookup: CDR1 SGHNT, CDR2 YYREEE (reference sequence). The CDR3 length is 15 residues. CDR3 nucleotide sequence: TGTGCCAGCAGCTCCCGGGAGCGGTACCAAGAGACCCAGTACTTC. Its translation is CASSSRERYQETQYF.

For this clonotype: At one of its ends the junction is not consistent with the germline gene, which may arise from a read error. This chain links TRBV7-7 with TRBJ2-5; TRBD2 aligns across 14 bases. This CDR3 is 15 amino acids long. The germline V gene has CDR1 SSHAT and CDR2 FNYEAQ (reference sequence). In DNA form, the CDR3 reads TGTGCTAGCAGCGACGGACTAGCGGGAGGAGAGACCCAGTACTTC. It yields the protein CASSDGLAGGETQYF. Full variable domain (rest looked up from reference TRBV7-7 and TRBJ2-5): GAGVSQSPRYKVTKRGQDVTLRCDPISSHATLYWYQQALGQGPEFLTYFNYEAQPDKSGLPSDRFSAERPEGSISTLTIQRTEQRDSAMYRCASSDGLAGGETQYFGPGTRLLVL.

The rearrangement joins TRBV9 to TRBJ2-5; 9 bases line up with TRBD1. The CDR3 is made up of 16 amino acids. Germline CDR1 SGDLS, CDR2 YYNGEE. V lost 3 bases and J lost 2; bases outside the gene matches: 8. The CDR3 DNA follows: TGTGCCAGCAGCGAACAGGGGGCTCCGGTACAAGAGACCCAGTACTTC. Amino acid sequence: CASSEQGAPVQETQYF. The variable domain in full, completed from reference TRBV9 and TRBJ2-5, reads DSGVTQTPKHLITATGQRVTLRCSPRSGDLSVYWYQQSLDQGLQFLIQYYNGEERAKGNILERFSAQQFPDLHSELNLSSLELGDSALYFCASSEQGAPVQETQYFGPGTRLLVL.

V gene TRBV28 combines with J gene TRBJ2-7; TRBD1 is a possible D gene (5 bases). The CDR3 sequence is 13 residues long. V was pared by 4 bases and J by 0 bases, with 7 bases between. Looked up from germline, CDR1 is MDHEN and CDR2 is SYDVKM. In DNA form, the CDR3 reads TGTGCCAGCAGTTCAGGGAACTCCTACGAGCAGTACTTC. The encoded protein is CASSSGNSYEQYF.

This chain uses TRBV9 with TRBJ2-6; 9 bases are a match to TRBD1. V dropped 3 bases and J dropped 0; count of bases not matched to a gene: 7. CDR1 SGDLS and CDR2 YYNGEE come from the germline V gene. The length of the CDR3 is 18 residues. DNA of the CDR3: TGTGCCAGCAGCGCGTACAGGGGGCTTAACTCTGGGGCCAACGTCCTGACTTTC. It is translated as CASSAYRGLNSGANVLTF.

The V gene is TRBV6-2 or TRBV6-3, the J gene TRBJ2-4; 9 positions agree with TRBD1. Germline values: CDR1 MNHEY, CDR2 SVGEGT. V shed 5 bases and J 0 bases; nucleotides not matched to a gene: 5. The CDR3 length is 16 residues. The CDR3 loop reads CASSRTGGLAKNIQYF. CDR3 coding DNA: TGTGCCAGCAGTCGTACAGGGGGCCTAGCCAAAAACATTCAGTACTTC.

The chain joins TRBV7-2 to TRBJ2-7, with TRBD1 matching over 11 bases. After removal of 6 bases from V and 1 base from J, the junction contained 11 bases not matched to a gene. CDR1 SGHTA and CDR2 FQGNSA come from the germline V gene. This CDR3 has 17 residues. The DNA of the CDR3 is TGTGCCAGCAGGTCAATTTCCGGGACAGGGGGTTCCTACGAGCAGTACTTC. This encodes CASRSISGTGGSYEQYF.